This TCR beta chain stems from a study of Ad26.COV2.S vaccination and SARS-CoV-2 variants. In the study overall: In the study, Ad26.COV2.S was injected intramuscularly once, or twice 56 days apart. Findings of the study overall: Higher spike-specific TCR breadth was found in vaccine recipients than in placebo recipients. From the TCR breadth and depth analyses, total T cell responses may have been underestimated.

Treatment specified: roughly 18 received Ad26.COV2.S at low or high dose, single or two shots; about 5 received placebo; per-sample allocation not given. The study sampled participants on day 63 after the first vaccine or placebo injection. The donor's status was that of an adult aged 18-55 years in Boston. Sequencing used immunoSEQ multiplex PCR; TCRdb keeps in-frame clones, though not all of them. The table records 350,000 to 600,000 clones, nearly 90% of them present only once. On this clone itself: Its matching antigen is unknown.

Germline lookup yields CDR1 LNHDA and CDR2 SQIVND (reference sequence). The germline V and J ends were trimmed by 1 base and 2 bases, with 7 bases remaining between them. The CDR3 covers 14 residues. This TCR came from a person aged 18-65 years who received the Ad26.COV2.S COVID-19 vaccine or a placebo. The material sequenced was peripheral blood, taken in a trial of Ad26.COV2.S vaccine versus placebo. The chain carries TRBV19 and TRBJ2-3; D gene uncertain. The CDR3 spells CASSIAAYTDTQYF. CDR3 sequence (DNA): TGTGCCAGTAGTATAGCAGCCTACACAGATACGCAGTATTTT.